These T cell receptor beta chains were read from a single sample in a study of CD8+ T cells in alopecia areata. Method: immunoSEQ multiplex PCR; TCRdb's copy keeps in-frame clones and lacks some. The sample has approximately 200,000 clones; about 60% are singletons. Sequences were derived from CD4+ T cells sorted from blood, sampled at week 4, from a patient treated with tofacitinib. The receptors shown here come from a human donor with alopecia areata. The CDR3 runs from the conserved cysteine through the conserved F or W. A D gene is named only where the DNA matches it firmly. Clone sizes are given selectively: once, few, many, or a class where the clone is expanded.

clone_size,j_call,d_call,v_call,cdr3_nt,cdr3_aa
few,TRBJ1-1,.,TRBV14,TGTGCCAGCAGCCAAGTTGGGGCAGGGAAGCTCCGAGCTTTCTTT,CASSQVGAGKLRAFF
.,TRBJ2-3,.,TRBV29-1,TGCAGCGAAGCCGCGATTCTAACAGATACGCAGTATTTT,CSEAAILTDTQYF
.,TRBJ2-5,TRBD2,TRBV29-1,TGCAGCGTCCTGCGGGGGGCACATCCGTACTTC,CSVLRGAHPYF
few,TRBJ1-1,TRBD1,TRBV29-1,TGCAGCGTTGAGCTCCGGACAGGGAAGACTGAAGCTTTCTTT,CSVELRTGKTEAFF
.,TRBJ2-1,.,TRBV7-2,TGTGCCAGCAGCCCAGAACTAGGCGGGGCGGTAAATGAGCAGTTCTTC,CASSPELGGAVNEQFF
.,TRBJ2-5,TRBD2,TRBV30,TGTGCCTGGAGTACTAGCGGGGGATACCAAGAGACCCAGTACTTC,CAWSTSGGYQETQYF
.,TRBJ1-2,.,TRBV19,TGTGCCAGTAAACTCCGGGACTGGAGATCTTACTATGGCTACACCTTC,CASKLRDWRSYYGYTF
.,TRBJ2-2,.,TRBV30,TGTGCCTGGAGATGGAGTCGGGCGGGGGAGCTGTTTTTT,CAWRWSRAGELFF
few,TRBJ1-3,.,TRBV6-6,TGTGCCAGTCAACGGGGAGGGGGTGGAAACACCATATATTTT,CASQRGGGGNTIYF
.,TRBJ2-3,.,TRBV5-1,TGCGCCAGCAGCTTGCGCCTTAGCACAGATACGCAGTATTTT,CASSLRLSTDTQYF
.,TRBJ2-2,.,TRBV7-3,TGTGCCAGCAGCTCCCCGAACACCGGGGAGCTGTTTTTT,CASSSPNTGELFF
.,TRBJ2-5,TRBD1,TRBV5-1,TGCGCCAGCAGCTTGGCGGGACAGGCCCAAGAGACCCAGTACTTC,CASSLAGQAQETQYF
.,TRBJ2-2,TRBD1,TRBV9,TGTGCCAGCAGCGTGACAGGGGGACTCGGGGAGCTGTTTTTT,CASSVTGGLGELFF
.,TRBJ1-2,.,TRBV2,TGTGCCAGCAAGGGACCTCCGGGACAACTTATCTATGGCTACACCTTC,CASKGPPGQLIYGYTF
.,TRBJ2-4,.,TRBV29-1,TGCAGCCCAGAACCGGGACAAGGGGTAAAAAAGGGGATTCAGTACTTC,CSPEPGQGVKKGIQYF
few,TRBJ2-5,.,TRBV29-1,TGCAGCGTTGTACGGGGCCAAGAGACCCAGTACTTC,CSVVRGQETQYF
.,TRBJ2-5,.,TRBV2,TGTGCCAGCTGGCGAGGTATGGCGACGCAAGAGACCCAGTACTTC,CASWRGMATQETQYF
.,TRBJ1-4,.,TRBV28,TGTGCCAGCAGTTTTCATTCGGGACATCAAAAACTGTTTTTT,CASSFHSGHQKLFF
.,TRBJ1-1,.,TRBV25-1,TGTGCCAGCAGTGAATCCATCGGGGACACTGCTGAAGCTTTCTTT,CASSESIGDTAEAFF
.,TRBJ2-5,.,TRBV2,TGTGCCAGCAGTGCTGCGACCCAGTACTTC,CASSAATQYF
.,TRBJ2-5,TRBD1,TRBV28,TGTGCCAGCAGCCTTCGGACAGGCCTACTCAAAGAGACCCAGTACTTC,CASSLRTGLLKETQYF
.,TRBJ1-2,.,TRBV9,TGTGCCAGCAGCGTAGACGGGTATGGCTACACCTTC,CASSVDGYGYTF
.,TRBJ1-1,.,TRBV30,TGTGCCTGGACTCCGGGACTGCGAAACACTGAAGCTTTCTTT,CAWTPGLRNTEAFF
.,TRBJ2-3,.,TRBV7-7,TGTGCTAGCAGCTTAGAGGCAGATACGCAGTATTTT,CASSLEADTQYF
once,TRBJ2-1,TRBD2,TRBV5-1,TGCGCCAGCAGCTTGGCCCCTAACGGGGGGGCAGGCAATGAGCAGTTCTTC,CASSLAPNGGAGNEQFF
.,TRBJ2-1,.,TRBV6-1,TGTGCCAGCAGTGAATACGTCGGGTCCCATGAGCAGTTCTTC,CASSEYVGSHEQFF
few,TRBJ2-2,.,TRBV29-1,TGCAGCGTGGCCCCGACGGGCACCGGGGAGCTGTTTTTT,CSVAPTGTGELFF
few,TRBJ1-3,.,TRBV5-5,TGTGCCAGCAGCTGGGACGGCTCTGGAAACACCATATATTTT,CASSWDGSGNTIYF
.,TRBJ1-1,.,TRBV29-1,TGCAGCGTTCATAACATGAACACTGAAGCTTTCTTT,CSVHNMNTEAFF
once,TRBJ1-2,.,TRBV30,TGTGCCTGGAGAATGGGGAGTAGAATAGGACGGGGCTACACCTTC,CAWRMGSRIGRGYTF
.,TRBJ2-7,TRBD1,TRBV11-2,TGTGCCAGCAGCTTAGCCTACTCAGGGGGCTACGAGCAGTACTTC,CASSLAYSGGYEQYF
.,TRBJ2-1,.,TRBV7-2,TGTGCCAGCAGCTTAGTGGCAGGGTCCCAGCTTGGGTTCTTC,CASSLVAGSQLGFF
.,TRBJ2-6,.,TRBV29-1,TGCAGCGTTGGTGGCCCTGGGGCCAACGTCCTGACTTTC,CSVGGPGANVLTF
few,TRBJ2-5,.,TRBV29-1,TGCAGCGTTGTGGGTCAGCGGGAGACCCAGTACTTC,CSVVGQRETQYF
once,TRBJ2-2,.,TRBV2,TGTGCCAGCAGTCCGCGAAACACCGGGGAGCTGTTTTTT,CASSPRNTGELFF
.,TRBJ2-5,.,TRBV30,TGTGCCTGGAGTCAAAGGGGGGGGACCCAGTACTTC,CAWSQRGGTQYF
.,TRBJ1-6,.,TRBV9,TGTGCCAGCAGCGTAGAAGGGAGTTCACCCCTCCACTTT,CASSVEGSSPLHF
.,TRBJ2-7,TRBD1,TRBV7-2,TGTGCCAGCAGCTTAGACAGGGACAGTGCCTCGTACGAGCAGTACTTC,CASSLDRDSASYEQYF
.,TRBJ2-7,.,TRBV30,TGTGCCTGGAGTGGTCTAAGCTCCTACGAGCAGTACTTC,CAWSGLSSYEQYF
.,TRBJ2-3,.,TRBV7-2,TGTGCCAGCAGCCCAGGGGACCACACAGATACGCAGTATTTT,CASSPGDHTDTQYF
.,TRBJ1-6,.,TRBV11-2,TGTGCCAGCAGCTTAGAGAAGGGGCCTAATTCACCCCTCCACTTT,CASSLEKGPNSPLHF
.,TRBJ2-3,TRBD1,TRBV4-1,TGCGCCAGCAGCGCCCAGGGGGCGCGGGGAGATACGCAGTATTTT,CASSAQGARGDTQYF
.,TRBJ1-6,.,TRBV9,TGTGCCAGCAGGAAGGGGGGAGACTTATCACCCCTCCACTTT,CASRKGGDLSPLHF
few,TRBJ2-5,.,TRBV7-2,TGTGCCAGCAGCTTGGAGGGCTCTCGACAAGAGACCCAGTACTTC,CASSLEGSRQETQYF
.,TRBJ1-4,.,TRBV9,TGTGCCAGCAGCGTAGCGGCAACTAATGAAAAACTGTTTTTT,CASSVAATNEKLFF